One sample yielded the 26 T cell receptor beta chains listed below, sequenced in a study of shared clonotypes between healthy human individuals. TCRdb's copy holds only in-frame clones and misses some; the assay was immunoSEQ multiplex PCR. The sample shows 150,000 to 200,000 clones, approximately 62% of them seen only once. The specimen was memory CD4+ T cells sorted from blood. Subset specified: CD45RA-negative fraction. The receptor set was obtained from a man aged 25-45 years in good health.

Regarding this clone: Since a much larger clone is just one base distant, this may be a read error. As DNA, the CDR3 is TGTGCCAGCAGCTTGGACCAAGAGACCCAGTACTTC. Protein product: CASSLDQETQYF. This chain uses TRBV4-2 with TRBJ2-5; the D is unclear. V was cut by 5 bases and J by 0 bases, with 4 bases left in between. Germline-derived CDR1 and CDR2 are LGHNA and YNFKEQ. This CDR3 is built from 12 residues.

CDR3 bases: TGCGCCAGCAGAGAGGGAGCCTACAATGAGCAGTTCTTC. Residues: CASREGAYNEQFF. The gene calls are TRBV10-2 and TRBJ2-1; perhaps TRBD2 as D (5 bases). The length of the CDR3 is 13 residues. Germline lookup yields CDR1 WSHSY and CDR2 SAAADI. V shed 6 bases and J shed 2 bases, with 8 bases lying between them.

This clone came up a few times. The gene calls are TRBV5-6 and TRBJ2-7, with a weak D call TRBD2 (6 bases). The CDR3 has 18 amino acids. The V and J ends lost 1 base and 6 bases respectively, with 26 bases between them. Germline CDR1 and CDR2: SGHDT and YYEEEE. In DNA form, the CDR3 reads TGTGCCAGCAGCTTGATGAATGCACGCCGGGAGATGGTAGGCGAGCAGTACTTC. Translation gives CASSLMNARREMVGEQYF.

The chain has TRBV11-2 and TRBJ1-1; D possibly corresponds to TRBD1 (5 bases). Trimming removed 2 bases from V and 4 bases from J, with 17 bases in between. Looked up from germline, CDR1 is SGHAT and CDR2 is FQNNGV. The CDR3 loop spans 16 amino acids. The CDR3 DNA sequence: TGTGCCAGCAGCTTATTGATGGGGGAATCTCGCACTGAAGCTTTCTTT. The encoded protein is CASSLLMGESRTEAFF. The full variable domain, with the rest looked up from reference TRBV11-2 and TRBJ1-1, is EAGVAQSPRYKIIEKRQSVAFWCNPISGHATLYWYQQILGQGPKLLIQFQNNGVVDDSQLPKDRFSAERLKGVDSTLKIQPAKLEDSAVYLCASSLLMGESRTEAFFGQGTRLTVV.

The rearrangement joins TRBV4-1 to TRBJ2-7; 11 bases align to TRBD2. V was clipped by 3 bases and J by 2 bases; unmatched bases: 3. The CDR3 contains 15 residues. Germline V gene lookup returns CDR1 MGHRA and CDR2 YSYEKL. This CDR3 is CASSHLSGRAYEQYF. The CDR3 nucleotides read TGCGCCAGCAGCCACCTTAGCGGGAGGGCCTACGAGCAGTACTTC.

The chain carries TRBV25-1 and TRBJ2-7; 10 nucleotides line up with TRBD2. This CDR3 has 16 amino acids. With V trimmed by 8 bases and J by 2 bases, 12 bases remained unmatched. The V gene's germline CDR1 is MGHDK and CDR2 SYGVNS. The CDR3 region is CASPPTTSGLPYEQYF. CDR3 bases: TGTGCCAGCCCGCCCACGACTAGCGGGTTACCCTACGAGCAGTACTTC.

V usage is TRBV27 and J usage is TRBJ2-1; 10 bases map to TRBD1. V was clipped by 3 bases and J by 5 bases; unmatched bases: 4. The CDR3 runs to 15 residues. The germline CDR1 and CDR2 sequences are MNHEY and SMNVEV (reference sequence). The CDR3 protein is CASSFGDRGHNEQFF. CDR3 nucleotide sequence: TGTGCCAGCAGTTTCGGGGACAGGGGCCACAATGAGCAGTTCTTC.

The chain links TRBV6-1 to TRBJ2-7, with 7 bases lining up with TRBD1. The V and J ends lost 6 bases and 3 bases, in that order; junction bases with no gene match: 11. The CDR3 covers 15 residues. Germline loops: CDR1 MNHNS, CDR2 SASEGT. CDR3 coding DNA: TGTGCCAGCAGAGACAGGGTAGACCTAGGCTACGAGCAGTACTTC. Residues: CASRDRVDLGYEQYF.

The chain has TRBV7-2 and TRBJ2-7, with a tentative D call TRBD1 (5 bases). The CDR3 runs to 14 residues. The ends were cut back, 7 bases at V and 0 bases at J, with 13 bases in the middle. Germline V gene data show CDR1 as SGHTA and CDR2 as FQGNSA. The CDR3 spells CASTREINSYEQYF. For the CDR3, the DNA is TGTGCCAGCACCAGGGAAATCAACTCCTACGAGCAGTACTTC.

The gene calls are TRBV11-2 and TRBJ2-7; D call uncertain. Per germline, CDR1 SGHAT and CDR2 FQNNGV. Trimming removed 8 bases from V and 7 bases from J, with 15 bases in between. The CDR3 has 12 residues. The DNA of the CDR3 is TGTGCCAGCCGACCGCAGCTTGGAGAGCAGTACTTC. It translates to CASRPQLGEQYF. The whole variable domain, remainder taken from reference TRBV11-2 and TRBJ2-7, is EAGVAQSPRYKIIEKRQSVAFWCNPISGHATLYWYQQILGQGPKLLIQFQNNGVVDDSQLPKDRFSAERLKGVDSTLKIQPAKLEDSAVYLCASRPQLGEQYFGPGTRLTVT.

This clone was observed a handful of times. Other nucleotide sequences from this sample produce the same CDR3. The chain has TRBV4-1 and TRBJ2-2; 8 positions match TRBD2. V gave up 4 bases and J gave up 0 bases; unmatched junction bases: 19. This CDR3 contains 21 residues. Germline assignment: CDR1 MGHRA and CDR2 YSYEKL. CDR3: CASSPKARRLANPANTGELFF. CDR3 sequence (DNA): TGCGCCAGCAGCCCAAAAGCACGGAGACTAGCGAACCCCGCGAACACCGGGGAGCTGTTTTTT.

This sequence joins TRBV5-4 and TRBJ2-2; D remains ambiguous. The germline V and J ends were trimmed by 0 bases and 2 bases, with 8 bases remaining between them. This CDR3 is 15 amino acids long. Per germline, CDR1 SGHNT and CDR2 YYREEE (reference sequence). CDR3 in DNA: TGTGCCAGCAGCTTGGGACTGGAAAACACCGGGGAGCTGTTTTTT. It codes for CASSLGLENTGELFF. Based on the CDR3 plus reference TRBV5-4 and TRBJ2-2, the full variable domain is ETGVTQSPTHLIKTRGQQVTLRCSSQSGHNTVSWYQQALGQGPQFIFQYYREEENGRGNFPPRFSGLQFPNYSSELNVNALELDDSALYLCASSLGLENTGELFFGEGSRLTVL.

This chain joins TRBV9 and TRBJ1-5, with 7 nucleotides matching TRBD1. Per the germline V gene, CDR1 is SGDLS and CDR2 is YYNGEE. This CDR3 spans 15 amino acids. The junction had 2 bases not matched to a gene; V was cut back by 0 bases and J by 2 bases. The CDR3 protein is CASSVDGQGNQPQHF. DNA of the CDR3: TGTGCCAGCAGCGTAGATGGACAGGGCAATCAGCCCCAGCATTTT.

The chain has TRBV5-4 and TRBJ2-1, with TRBD2 as a possible D gene (6 bases). Per germline, CDR1 SGHNT and CDR2 YYREEE (reference sequence). CDR3 length: 17 amino acids. Trimming pared 0 bases from V and 8 bases from J, leaving 21 bases between. This CDR3 reads CASSLGGQRTNWDEQFF. For the CDR3, the DNA is TGTGCCAGCAGCTTGGGAGGGCAACGGACTAATTGGGATGAGCAGTTCTTC.

The chain has TRBV6-1 and TRBJ2-2; 9 bases agree with TRBD1. The CDR3 covers 15 residues. V was clipped by 6 bases and J by 6 bases; unmatched bases: 8. CDR1 and CDR2 from the germline V gene are MNHNS and SASEGT. Here the CDR3 reads CASREPGQGAGELFF. In nucleotides, the CDR3 is TGTGCCAGCAGGGAACCGGGACAGGGTGCCGGGGAGCTGTTTTTT.

The sample holds a few counts of this clone. This rearrangement joins TRBV9 to TRBJ2-5, with D possibly TRBD2 on 6 matching bases. Germline CDR1 and CDR2: SGDLS and YYNGEE. This CDR3 has 14 amino acids. Between the trimmed V and J ends, which lost 0 bases and 5 bases, there was a span of 11 bases. As DNA, the CDR3 is TGTGCCAGCAGCGTAGGAACCAGCGGGGAGACCCAGTACTTC. Amino acid sequence: CASSVGTSGETQYF.

CDR3 residues: CSARDSYGYTF. Here the CDR3 DNA reads TGCAGTGCGCGCGACAGCTATGGCTACACCTTC. The rearrangement links TRBV20-1 to TRBJ1-2; D possibly corresponds to TRBD1 (5 bases). The CDR3 is made up of 11 amino acids. Germline values: CDR1 DFQATT, CDR2 SNEGSKA (reference sequence). V dropped 6 bases and J dropped 4 bases, with 9 bases sitting between them.

This chain uses TRBV5-5 with TRBJ2-3; D ambiguous. CDR1 is SGHKS, CDR2 YYEKEE, per germline (reference sequence). The CDR3 sequence is 16 residues long. Trimming took off 4 bases at V and 6 bases at J, with 21 bases between the two ends. The CDR3 loop reads CASSRGGRISPDTQYF. In DNA form, the CDR3 reads TGTGCCAGCAGCCGTGGTGGAAGAATCTCGCCGGATACGCAGTATTTT. The full variable domain, its missing parts supplied by reference TRBV5-5 and TRBJ2-3, is DAGVTQSPTHLIKTRGQQVTLRCSPISGHKSVSWYQQVLGQGPQFIFQYYEKEERGRGNFPDRFSARQFPNYSSELNVNALLLGDSALYLCASSRGGRISPDTQYFGPGTRLTVL.

This clone was counted a single time. The rearrangement joins TRBV27 to TRBJ2-1, with a possible D match to TRBD1 (5 bases). V gave up 4 bases and J gave up 3 bases, with 13 bases separating them. Germline CDR1 and CDR2: MNHEY and SMNVEV (reference sequence). CDR3 length equals 15 residues. The CDR3 reads CASSSWVGLYNEQFF. DNA for the CDR3: TGTGCCAGCAGTTCATGGGTGGGGCTCTACAATGAGCAGTTCTTC.

In this sample, this clone turned up many times. This same CDR3 is encoded by further DNA sequences in the sample. The J gene is TRBJ2-5, the V gene TRBV5-1, with unresolved D. This CDR3 is built from 14 residues. V was trimmed by 0 bases and J by 5 bases, leaving 11 bases between them. Germline-derived CDR1 and CDR2 are SGHRS and YFSETQ. CDR3 amino acids: CASSLEPSRETQYF. As DNA, the CDR3 is TGCGCCAGCAGCTTGGAACCTAGTAGGGAGACCCAGTACTTC.

The gene calls are TRBV10-3 and TRBJ2-5; TRBD2 aligns across 10 bases. V gave up 8 bases and J gave up 4 bases; unmatched junction bases: 13. Germline-derived CDR1 and CDR2 are ENHRY and SYGVKD. The CDR3 loop spans 16 amino acids. The CDR3 DNA is TGTGCCATCGGGTCATCCGGGACTAGCGTCCGAGAGACCCAGTACTTC. Amino acid sequence: CAIGSSGTSVRETQYF.

The chain employs TRBV20-1 and TRBJ2-7; unclear D gene. V lost 3 bases, J lost 6 bases, and 9 bases lay in between. The length of the CDR3 is 11 residues. CDR1 is DFQATT, CDR2 SNEGSKA, per germline (reference sequence). The DNA for the CDR3 is TGCAGTGCTAGTCCTGCAACCGAGCAGTACTTC. Its translation: CSASPATEQYF.

The J gene is TRBJ1-1, the V gene TRBV7-2; D is undetermined. The CDR3 length is 15 residues. With 5 bases removed from V and 3 bases from J, the gap between germline ends came to 16 bases. The germline V gene has CDR1 SGHTA and CDR2 FQGNSA. The chain's CDR3 is CASSPAGRRYTEAFF. The CDR3 DNA is TGTGCCAGCAGCCCCGCCGGACGGAGGTACACTGAAGCTTTCTTT.

The chain links TRBV4-2 to TRBJ2-7; 8 nucleotides match TRBD2. V was clipped by 1 base and J by 1 base; unmatched bases: 3. CDR1 is LGHNA, CDR2 YNFKEQ, per germline. CDR3 size: 15 residues. CDR3 sequence reads: CASSQATGGSYEQYF. The CDR3 DNA follows: TGTGCCAGCAGCCAAGCTACGGGAGGGTCCTACGAGCAGTACTTC.

The J gene is TRBJ2-3, the V gene TRBV10-1; 9 bases align to TRBD2. CDR1 is WNHNN, CDR2 SYGVQD, per germline (reference sequence). The CDR3 spans 14 residues. The trim removed 3 bases at V and 10 bases at J, leaving 8 bases unmatched. Here the CDR3 reads CASSDGVAGESQYF. Written as DNA, the CDR3 is TGCGCCAGCAGTGATGGGGTAGCGGGAGAGTCGCAGTATTTT.

Notes on this clone: One junction end disagrees with the germline gene, perhaps due to a read error. V usage is TRBV7-8 and J usage is TRBJ2-7; TRBD1 aligns across 10 bases. Germline CDR1 reads SGHVS; CDR2 reads FQNEAQ. This CDR3 has 12 amino acids. CDR3 DNA sequence: TGTGCCAGCAGCTCGGACAGGGGGATCCGGGACTTC. Protein product: CASSSDRGIRDF.